Below, 26 T cell receptor beta chains from the same sample are listed, as sequenced in a study of identical twins. TCRdb fed the 5' RACE reads into MiXCR, producing one record per CDR3 protein. This table holds about 240,000 distinct CDR3 sequences, approximately 6.8% found once. This same sample was also taken into another study, of yellow fever vaccine responses in identical twins.

Material: CD8+ T cells sorted from blood. The source of these receptors is a woman younger than 30 in good health.

The sample holds a few counts of this clonotype. The genes are TRBV12-3 or TRBV12-4 and TRBJ2-2; TRBD1 matches at 12 bases. The J segment lost 5 bases and the V segment lost 3 bases, leaving 10 bases of the junction unmatched. The CDR3 is 18 residues long. The DNA for the CDR3 is TGTGCCAGCAGTTTTTCGGGACAGGGGGCTTACCAGACCGGGGAGCTGTTTTTT. Amino acids: CASSFSGQGAYQTGELFF.

The V gene is TRBV9, the J gene TRBJ2-2; 11 nucleotides match TRBD2. J gave up 5 bases and V 3 bases, and 3 bases lay outside the gene matches. The CDR3 contains 15 residues. Germline CDR1 is SGDLS and CDR2 is YYNGEE. The CDR3 here is CASSERLAGTGELFF. As DNA, the CDR3 is TGTGCCAGCAGCGAGCGACTAGCGGGAACCGGGGAGCTGTTTTTT.

This clonotype was counted ten times or more. The chain is built from TRBV7-8 and TRBJ1-2; D is possibly TRBD1 (6 bases). This CDR3 contains 14 residues. The V gene lost 2 bases and the J gene lost 5 bases, with 12 bases spanning the gap. The V gene's germline CDR1 is SGHVS and CDR2 FQNEAQ. This CDR3 reads CASSLLTGDYGYTF. Here the CDR3 DNA reads TGTGCCAGCAGCTTATTGACAGGAGATTATGGCTACACCTTC.

The V gene is TRBV2, the J gene TRBJ2-7; D may be TRBD2 (5 bases). Germline CDR1 is SNHLY and CDR2 is FYNNEI. The CDR3 totals 15 residues. V lost 3 bases and J lost 3, with 15 bases in between. CDR3 residues: CASSDISGIHYEQYF. CDR3 nucleotide sequence: TGTGCCAGCAGTGATATTTCCGGGATACACTACGAGCAGTACTTC.

Many counts were recorded for this clonotype. The V and J genes are TRBV7-2 and TRBJ2-7; 7 bases fit TRBD1. Germline V CDR1 and CDR2: SGHTA, FQGNSA. V gave up 5 bases and J gave up 4 bases; unmatched junction bases: 14. CDR3 size: 16 residues. The CDR3 loop reads CASSPWTGLNPYEQYF. DNA of the CDR3: TGTGCCAGCAGCCCGTGGACAGGTCTGAACCCTTACGAGCAGTACTTC.

This clonotype was seen more than once but under ten times. V is TRBV3-1 and J is TRBJ2-1; 10 positions agree with TRBD2. Per germline, CDR1 LGHDT and CDR2 YNNKEL (reference sequence). The junction had 16 bases not matched to a gene; V was cut back by 4 bases and J by 10 bases. The CDR3 runs to 17 residues. The chain's CDR3 is CASSPPGSGRAGWEQFF. The CDR3 bases are TGTGCCAGCAGCCCCCCAGGCAGCGGGAGGGCCGGGTGGGAGCAGTTCTTC.

This clonotype was seen ten or more times. The genes are TRBV4-2 and TRBJ2-5, with D possibly being TRBD1 or TRBD2 (5 bases each). The CDR3 covers 15 residues. V lost 0 bases, J lost 2 bases, and 10 bases lay in between. Germline loops: CDR1 LGHNA, CDR2 YNFKEQ. The chain's CDR3 is CASSQDRGFQETQYF. The CDR3, as DNA: TGTGCCAGCAGCCAAGATCGGGGCTTTCAAGAGACCCAGTACTTC.

This clonotype has just a few counts. CDR3 sequence: CASSLVIMGQSALNEQFF. In nucleotides, the CDR3 is TGTGCCAGCAGTTTAGTCATTATGGGACAGTCGGCTTTGAATGAGCAGTTCTTC. V usage is TRBV12-3 or TRBV12-4 and J usage is TRBJ2-1, with 7 bases fitting TRBD1. J lost 7 bases, V lost 1 base, and 16 bases had no gene match. This CDR3 region has 18 residues.

This clonotype has a handful of counts. In DNA form, the CDR3 reads TGTGCCAGCAGCTTAGAAGGACTAGCGGTCTACAATGAGCAGTTCTTC. Amino acids: CASSLEGLAVYNEQFF. The chain recombines TRBV13 with TRBJ2-1, with 10 positions matching TRBD2. The ends lost 1 base at V and 3 bases at J; junction bases unmatched: 3. The CDR3 consists of 16 residues. Germline CDR1 reads PRHDT; CDR2 reads FYEKMQ (reference sequence).

This chain links TRBV3-1 with TRBJ1-1; perhaps TRBD1 as D (5 bases). The V and J ends lost 4 bases and 0 bases respectively, with 15 bases between them. There are 16 residues in the CDR3. Germline V gene data show CDR1 as LGHDT and CDR2 as YNNKEL (reference sequence). The CDR3 here is CASSPGVWGMNTEAFF. CDR3 sequence (DNA): TGTGCCAGCAGCCCGGGGGTCTGGGGTATGAACACTGAAGCTTTCTTT.

This clonotype was counted at least ten times. This rearrangement joins TRBV7-6 to TRBJ2-3; a weak D match, TRBD2 (6 bases). Per the germline V gene, CDR1 is SGHVS and CDR2 is FNYEAQ. The CDR3 consists of 14 residues. Between the trimmed V and J ends, which lost 0 bases and 4 bases, there was a span of 8 bases. As DNA, the CDR3 is TGTGCCAGCAGCTTAGCAGCGGGCGCAGATACGCAGTATTTT. Residues: CASSLAAGADTQYF. Full variable domain (outside the CDR3, taken from reference TRBV7-6 and TRBJ2-3): GAGVSQSPRYKVTKRGQDVALRCDPISGHVSLYWYRQALGQGPEFLTYFNYEAQQDKSGLPNDRFSAERPEGSISTLTIQRTEQRDSAMYRCASSLAAGADTQYFGPGTRLTVL.

Many counts were recorded for this clonotype. The rearrangement links TRBV20-1 to TRBJ1-1, with no clear D. The length of the CDR3 is 13 residues. V was pared by 0 bases and J by 3 bases, with 8 bases between. Per the germline V gene, CDR1 is DFQATT and CDR2 is SNEGSKA (reference sequence). In DNA, the CDR3 is TGCAGTGCTAGAGATTCCTCGCACACTGAAGCTTTCTTT. Its protein is CSARDSSHTEAFF.

This clonotype was seen at least ten times. CDR3 protein: CATSDLWTDTQYF. Written as DNA, the CDR3 is TGTGCCACCAGTGATTTGTGGACAGATACGCAGTATTTT. The chain recombines TRBV24-1 with TRBJ2-3; D is undetermined. The CDR3 covers 13 residues. Germline CDR1 reads KGHDR; CDR2 reads SFDVKD. With 0 bases removed from V and 3 bases from J, the gap between germline ends came to 3 bases.

This chain links TRBV5-1 with TRBJ2-7, with D possibly matching TRBD1 (6 bases). The CDR3 consists of 12 residues. V was trimmed by 7 bases and J by 3 bases, leaving 11 bases between them. CDR1 and CDR2 (germline): SGHRS, YFSETQ. The DNA for the CDR3 is TGCGCCAGCCGGGACACTGACTACGAGCAGTACTTC. Protein: CASRDTDYEQYF.

This clonotype was observed a few times. The chain has TRBV6-4 and TRBJ1-1; unclear D gene. This CDR3 comprises 9 residues. The V end was cut by 4 bases, the J end by 8 bases, with 2 bases between. Looked up from germline, CDR1 is MRHNA and CDR2 is SNTAGT. This chain's CDR3 is CASSGEAFF. In DNA, the CDR3 is TGTGCCAGCAGTGGAGAAGCTTTCTTT.

The J gene is TRBJ2-5, the V gene TRBV20-1; 7 nucleotides align to TRBD2. There are 16 residues in the CDR3. CDR1 DFQATT and CDR2 SNEGSKA come from the germline V gene (reference sequence). V trimming: 0 bases; J trimming: 4 bases; junction bases outside the gene matches: 11. The CDR3 here is CSARDNGGSLRETQYF. The CDR3 region has the DNA TGCAGTGCTAGAGATAATGGCGGGAGTCTTAGAGAGACCCAGTACTTC.

This clonotype appeared many times. The gene calls are TRBV4-2 and TRBJ1-6; 7 bases are shared with TRBD1. Germline CDR1 and CDR2: LGHNA and YNFKEQ. V shed 0 bases and J 6 bases; nucleotides not matched to a gene: 11. The CDR3 contains 18 residues. The CDR3 sequence: CASSQEFGVTGPNSPLHF. CDR3 nucleotides: TGTGCCAGCAGCCAAGAGTTCGGGGTGACAGGGCCTAATTCACCCCTCCACTTT.

This clonotype was seen a few times. The genes are TRBV4-2 and TRBJ2-5; D perhaps matches TRBD1 (6 bases). The V end lost 0 bases, the J end lost 5 bases, and 13 bases lay between the germline ends. The CDR3 is 15 residues long. Germline V gene sequence: CDR1 LGHNA, CDR2 YNFKEQ. CDR3: CASSQDLGAQETQYF. CDR3 sequence (DNA): TGTGCCAGCAGCCAAGATTTGGGGGCGCAGGAGACCCAGTACTTC.

The chain links TRBV14 to TRBJ2-7, with TRBD1 as a possible D gene (6 bases). Germline CDR1 and CDR2: SGHDN and FVKESK. V lost 2 bases to trimming and J lost 6 bases, with 14 bases between them. This CDR3 is built from 14 residues. The CDR3 region has the DNA TGTGCCAGCAGCCAAACGGGGACAACGGGCGAGCAGTACTTC. Translating gives CASSQTGTTGEQYF.

This clonotype was observed a handful of times. The rearrangement joins TRBV2 to TRBJ2-7, with TRBD2 matching over 9 bases. Germline trimming cut 7 bases from V and 0 bases from J; bases unmatched to any gene: 4. The length of the CDR3 is 14 residues. Germline CDR1 is SNHLY and CDR2 is FYNNEI. The CDR3 DNA reads TGTGCCAGCACCCCTAGCGGGGCCTCCTACGAGCAGTACTTC. Residues: CASTPSGASYEQYF.

DNA of the CDR3: TGTGCCGCCCTCGGGGGGGACAGCACAGATACGCAGTATTTT. Residues: CAALGGDSTDTQYF. The chain is built from TRBV10-3 and TRBJ2-3, with 8 bases aligning to TRBD2. J was trimmed by 0 bases and V by 11 bases; bases with no gene match: 7. This CDR3 has 14 amino acids. Germline CDR1 reads ENHRY; CDR2 reads SYGVKD.

This clonotype came up a few times. The V gene is TRBV15, the J gene TRBJ2-7, with a tentative D call TRBD2 (5 bases). V lost 0 bases and J 3 bases, leaving 15 bases between the germline ends. The CDR3 is made up of 16 amino acids. CDR1 is LNHNV and CDR2 is YYDKDF in the germline V gene (reference sequence). CDR3 in DNA: TGTGCCACCAGCAGAGACCCCCTCGACTACCTCTACGAGCAGTACGTC. Translating gives CATSRDPLDYLYEQYV.

This clonotype came up many times. This chain uses TRBV5-8 with TRBJ2-1; D may be TRBD2 (5 bases). Per the germline V gene, CDR1 is SGHTS and CDR2 is YDEGEE. V shed 0 bases and J shed 7 bases, with 8 bases lying between them. The CDR3 covers 13 residues. The DNA of the CDR3 is TGTGCCAGCAGCTTGGTTGGGGAGAATGAGCAGTTCTTC. It encodes CASSLVGENEQFF.

This clonotype showed up many times. The chain employs TRBV20-1 and TRBJ2-1, with D hard to call. The CDR3 totals 15 residues. The germline V and J ends were trimmed by 3 bases and 7 bases, with 19 bases remaining between them. Germline assignment: CDR1 DFQATT and CDR2 SNEGSKA (reference sequence). The CDR3: CSARRIGIEWNEQFF. CDR3 coding DNA: TGCAGTGCTAGGCGAATAGGGATCGAGTGGAATGAGCAGTTCTTC.

This clonotype was observed a handful of times. The chain couples TRBV4-1 to TRBJ2-7; D possibly corresponds to TRBD1 (5 bases). Trimming took 0 bases from V and 3 from J, leaving 9 bases between them. Per the germline V gene, CDR1 is MGHRA and CDR2 is YSYEKL. The CDR3 has 14 residues. The CDR3: CASSQDDSYYEQYV. The CDR3 DNA is TGCGCCAGCAGCCAAGACGACAGTTACTACGAGCAGTACGTC.

V usage is TRBV10-2 and J usage is TRBJ1-5; 7 bases are shared with TRBD1. With 6 bases clipped from V and 3 bases from J, the junction kept 8 bases outside the gene matches. This CDR3 contains 15 residues. The germline CDR1 and CDR2 sequences are WSHSY and SAAADI. DNA of the CDR3: TGCGCCAGCAGGGGGACAGCCCAAATCAATCAGCCCCAGCATTTT. As protein: CASRGTAQINQPQHF.